The 16 T cell receptor beta chains in this list originate from one sample, sequenced in a study of blood T cell repertoires in COVID-19. The table came from immunoSEQ multiplex PCR; TCRdb's copy has only in-frame clones and leaves some out. The table shows approximately 130,000 clones, with 70% to 90% occurring only once. The sequencing sample was made of peripheral blood. These receptors were taken from a human donor in a cohort sampled during active COVID-19.

This sequence joins TRBV3-1 (or the pseudogene TRBV3-2) and TRBJ1-6, with 7 bases that match TRBD1. CDR1 is LGHDT and CDR2 is YNNKEL in the germline V gene (reference sequence). This CDR3 spans 17 amino acids. V lost 1 base and J lost 4; bases outside the gene matches: 7. As DNA, the CDR3 is TGTGCCAGCAGCCAAGCCGTCAGGGGGGTTTATAATTCACCCCTCCACTTT. This sequence encodes CASSQAVRGVYNSPLHF.

The V call is TRBV19, the J call TRBJ1-5, with TRBD1 matching over 11 bases. J was trimmed by 2 bases and V by 7 bases; bases with no gene match: 7. The CDR3 sequence is 16 residues long. The V gene's germline CDR1 is LNHDA and CDR2 SQIVND (reference sequence). In nucleotides, the CDR3 is TGTGCCAGTAAGGGACAGGGGGTATGGGGCAATCAGCCCCAGCATTTT. Protein sequence: CASKGQGVWGNQPQHF.

The gene calls are TRBV24-1 and TRBJ2-3; 7 positions match TRBD1. The CDR3 sequence is 15 residues long. Germline V gives CDR1 KGHDR, CDR2 SFDVKD. The V segment lost 4 bases and the J segment 0 bases; nucleotides outside the gene matches: 3. The DNA for the CDR3 is TGTGCCACCAGTGAGACAGGGATTAGCACAGATACGCAGTATTTT. It specifies CATSETGISTDTQYF.

This clone has only a few counts. The rearrangement links TRBV7-9 to TRBJ1-2, with no clear D. The CDR3 length is 15 residues. The germline V gene encodes CDR1 SEHNR and CDR2 FQNEAQ (reference sequence). V lost 4 bases and J lost 7, with 19 bases in between. In nucleotides, the CDR3 is TGTGCCAGCAGCTCGAGAACATTCGGAGCCGGTGGCTACACCTTC. Translated, it gives CASSSRTFGAGGYTF.

The chain employs TRBV15 and TRBJ2-7, with D maybe TRBD1 (5 bases). Germline loops: CDR1 LNHNV, CDR2 YYDKDF (reference sequence). Trimming shortened V by 1 base and J by 3 bases, and 10 bases separated the two germline ends. There are 14 residues in the CDR3. The CDR3 protein is CATSRAFRDYEQYF. For the CDR3, the DNA is TGTGCCACCAGCAGAGCCTTCAGGGACTACGAGCAGTACTTC.

CDR3 sequence: CASSDTGSDSPLHF. For the CDR3, the DNA is TGTGCCAGCAGCGATACAGGTTCCGATTCACCCCTCCACTTT. The V gene is TRBV9, the J gene TRBJ1-6, with a tentative D call TRBD1 (5 bases). Between the trimmed V and J ends, which lost 3 bases and 8 bases, there was a span of 12 bases. Germline CDR1 reads SGDLS; CDR2 reads YYNGEE. The length of the CDR3 is 14 residues.

This clone turned up a few times. The chain employs TRBV5-1 and TRBJ2-7; D might be TRBD1 (6 bases). The CDR3 has 14 amino acids. Germline V lookup: CDR1 SGHRS, CDR2 YFSETQ. The V end was cut by 4 bases, the J end by 3 bases, with 14 bases between. CDR3 DNA sequence: TGCGCCAGCAGCGAACAAACAGGGAACTACGAGCAGTACTTC. Translation gives CASSEQTGNYEQYF.

This chain connects TRBV5-1 to TRBJ1-1; tentative D call: TRBD1 (6 bases). V gave up 0 bases and J gave up 6 bases, with 9 bases separating them. Germline values: CDR1 SGHRS, CDR2 YFSETQ. This CDR3 comprises 13 residues. CDR3 in amino acids: CASSLDRVAEAFF. As DNA, the CDR3 is TGCGCCAGCAGCTTGGACAGGGTCGCTGAAGCTTTCTTT.

The chain employs TRBV12-5 and TRBJ2-5; D unclear. The CDR3 loop spans 12 amino acids. V dropped 6 bases and J dropped 1 base, with 6 bases sitting between them. Per the germline V gene, CDR1 is LGHNT and CDR2 is FRNRAP. The CDR3 protein is CASGPSQETQYF. DNA for the CDR3: TGTGCTAGTGGCCCATCCCAAGAGACCCAGTACTTC.

The chain employs TRBV10-1 and TRBJ2-3; 11 bases fit TRBD2. Germline lookup yields CDR1 WNHNN and CDR2 SYGVQD (reference sequence). V shed 0 bases, J shed 0 bases, and the junction held 2 bases outside the gene matches. CDR3 length: 17 residues. The CDR3, as DNA: TGCGCCAGCAGTGAGTCGGGACTAGCGGATAGCACAGATACGCAGTATTTT. Protein sequence: CASSESGLADSTDTQYF.

The V and J genes are TRBV18 and TRBJ2-2; D gene ambiguous. V gave up 2 bases and J gave up 4 bases, with 11 bases separating them. The CDR3 contains 15 residues. Germline-derived CDR1 and CDR2 are KGHSH and LQKENI. Here the CDR3 DNA reads TGTGCCAGCTCACCATCGTCAGATTTCACCGGGGAGCTGTTTTTT. This translates into CASSPSSDFTGELFF.

This chain connects TRBV30 to TRBJ1-2, with a possible D match to TRBD1 (5 bases). V was trimmed by 0 bases and J by 8 bases, leaving 16 bases between them. This CDR3 has 14 amino acids. Looked up from germline, CDR1 is GTSNPN and CDR2 is SVGIG (reference sequence). CDR3 residues: CAWSVRRGAGGYTF. The CDR3 nucleotides are TGTGCCTGGAGTGTACGAAGGGGCGCGGGAGGCTACACCTTC.

This clone was seen a few times. The V gene is TRBV4-1, the J gene TRBJ2-5, with 13 bases matching TRBD2. Germline V CDR1 and CDR2: MGHRA, YSYEKL. V shed 0 bases, J shed 6 bases, and the junction held 13 bases outside the gene matches. The length of the CDR3 is 19 residues. The CDR3 sequence is CASSQDESVWTSGGQTQYF. The CDR3 DNA reads TGCGCCAGCAGCCAAGATGAAAGTGTTTGGACTAGCGGGGGACAGACCCAGTACTTC.

V is TRBV18 and J is TRBJ1-2, with a weak D call TRBD1 (5 bases). V lost 4 bases, J lost 6 bases, and 18 bases lay in between. Germline V gene data show CDR1 as KGHSH and CDR2 as LQKENI. There are 15 residues in the CDR3. The CDR3 bases are TGTGCCAGCTCACTACTGTCCGGGGGAGATGATGGCTACACCTTC. This encodes CASSLLSGGDDGYTF.

Comment on this clone: One end of the junction is discordant with germline, which a read error may explain. The chain uses TRBV19 and TRBJ2-5; 8 nucleotides align to TRBD2. Germline V gene sequence: CDR1 LNHDA, CDR2 SQIVND (reference sequence). This CDR3 has 15 amino acids. DNA of the CDR3: TGTGCCAATAGTAACAGCGGGGGTTCAAGGGAGACCCAGTACTTC. This gives the protein CANSNSGGSRETQYF.

The rearrangement joins TRBV19 to TRBJ1-2; TRBD1 agrees at 9 bases. Germline trimming cut 5 bases from V and 5 bases from J; bases unmatched to any gene: 6. Germline assignment: CDR1 LNHDA and CDR2 SQIVND (reference sequence). This CDR3 spans 14 amino acids. This chain's CDR3 is CASSGTGSNYGYTF. The CDR3 DNA is TGTGCCAGTAGTGGGACAGGGAGTAATTATGGCTACACCTTC.